This record covers a single T cell receptor (beta chain). Its specificity is not known. This sample was taken from a study of cytotoxic CD8 clonotypes in ibrutinib-treated CLL. The protocol was immunoSEQ multiplex PCR, while the TCRdb copy is restricted to in-frame clones and leaves out a portion. This table holds about 330,000 clones, roughly 67% found once. There are 15 residues in the CDR3. V shed 3 bases and J shed 2 bases, with 13 bases lying between them. The germline CDR1 and CDR2 sequences are ENHRY and SYGVKD. Findings and caveats of the study: Sampling of sustained-remission and progressing patients occurred at differing times. Private clonotypes, not public ones, expanded at ibrutinib response. Clonality correlated strongly with circulating CD8+ T cells and exceeded age-matched healthy donors at baseline.

This sample comprised PBMCs, obtained after 36 months of ibrutinib treatment. The V gene is TRBV10-3, the J gene TRBJ1-2; unclear D gene. The clonotype was recovered from a human donor with chronic lymphocytic leukemia. The CDR3 sequence is CAISDSRRANYGYTF. In DNA form, the CDR3 reads TGTGCCATCAGTGACTCGAGGAGGGCGAACTATGGCTACACCTTC.